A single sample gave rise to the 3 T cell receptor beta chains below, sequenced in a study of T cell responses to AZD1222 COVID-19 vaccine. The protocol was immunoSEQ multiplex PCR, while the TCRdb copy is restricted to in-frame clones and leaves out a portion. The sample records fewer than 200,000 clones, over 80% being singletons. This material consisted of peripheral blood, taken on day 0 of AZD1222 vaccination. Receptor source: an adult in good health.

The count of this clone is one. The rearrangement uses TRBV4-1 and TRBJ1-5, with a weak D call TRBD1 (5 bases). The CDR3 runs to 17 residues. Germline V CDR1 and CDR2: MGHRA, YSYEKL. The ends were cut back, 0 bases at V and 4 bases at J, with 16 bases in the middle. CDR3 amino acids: CASSQEREGLGNQPQHF. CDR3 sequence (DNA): TGCGCCAGCAGCCAAGAGAGGGAGGGGCTGGGTAATCAGCCCCAGCATTTT.

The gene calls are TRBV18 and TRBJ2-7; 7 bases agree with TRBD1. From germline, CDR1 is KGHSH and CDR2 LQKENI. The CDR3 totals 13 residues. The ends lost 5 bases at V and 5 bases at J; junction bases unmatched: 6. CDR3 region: CASSTGTVNEQYF. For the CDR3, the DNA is TGTGCCAGCTCAACAGGGACAGTGAACGAGCAGTACTTC.

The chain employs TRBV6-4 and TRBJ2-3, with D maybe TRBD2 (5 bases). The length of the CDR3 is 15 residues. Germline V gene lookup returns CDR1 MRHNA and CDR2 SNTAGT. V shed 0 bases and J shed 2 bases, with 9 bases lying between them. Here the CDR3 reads CASSDSVRVTDTQYF. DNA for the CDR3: TGTGCCAGCAGTGACTCGGTGCGGGTCACAGATACGCAGTATTTT.